These 20 T cell receptor beta chains came from one sample sequenced in a study of shared clonotypes between healthy human individuals. Data came from immunoSEQ multiplex PCR; TCRdb stores just in-frame clones and leaves some out. The sample records millions of clones, around nine tenths being singletons. Specimen: naive CD4+ T cells sorted from blood. Subset of the sample: CD45RA+ positively selected. The origin of the receptors is a man aged 18 to 29 in good health.

This clone was observed a few times. The V and J genes are TRBV15 and TRBJ1-1; the D gene is possibly TRBD1 (5 bases). This CDR3 has 14 amino acids. Germline CDR1 reads LNHNV; CDR2 reads YYDKDF (reference sequence). Deletions cut 6 bases from V and 1 base from J, with 12 bases between. This CDR3 is CATRWGTENTEAFF. The CDR3 coding sequence is TGTGCCACCAGATGGGGGACGGAGAACACTGAAGCTTTCTTT.

V is TRBV7-8 and J is TRBJ2-2; D remains unclear. Looked up from germline, CDR1 is SGHVS and CDR2 is FQNEAQ. V shed 2 bases and J shed 0 bases, with 4 bases lying between them. The CDR3 spans 14 residues. The CDR3 region is CASSLLANTGELFF. DNA of the CDR3: TGTGCCAGCAGCTTACTAGCGAACACCGGGGAGCTGTTTTTT.

This clone has a handful of counts. Other DNA sequences in this sample translate to the same CDR3. CDR3 region: CASSVDPAPNTEAFF. In DNA, the CDR3 is TGTGCCAGCAGCGTAGACCCCGCGCCAAACACTGAAGCTTTCTTT. The chain combines TRBV9 with TRBJ1-1; D unresolved. V was pared by 0 bases and J by 2 bases, with 11 bases between. This CDR3 contains 15 residues. From germline, CDR1 is SGDLS and CDR2 YYNGEE.

This clone was counted a single time. The chain combines TRBV6-5 with TRBJ2-4, with 9 bases identical to TRBD2. Germline CDR1 reads MNHEY; CDR2 reads SVGAGI. V shed 6 bases and J 7 bases; nucleotides not matched to a gene: 10. The length of the CDR3 is 15 residues. The CDR3 DNA reads as TGTGCCAGCAGCGACGTGGTAGCGGGAGCGAACATTCAGTACTTC. Amino acids: CASSDVVAGANIQYF.

In its sample, this clone was seen a few times. V and J are TRBV30 and TRBJ1-1; no clear D gene. Germline loops: CDR1 GTSNPN, CDR2 SVGIG (reference sequence). Trimming stripped 1 base from V and 4 bases from J, with 10 bases between. The CDR3 runs 13 residues. CDR3 sequence (DNA): TGTGCCTGGAGTGATGGCTGGGGCACTGAAGCTTTCTTT. It codes for CAWSDGWGTEAFF.

This chain joins TRBV11-3 and TRBJ1-5; no clear D gene. This CDR3 is built from 11 residues. The germline V gene has CDR1 SGHNT and CDR2 YENEEA. The ends were cut back, 11 bases at V and 7 bases at J, with 12 bases in the middle. The CDR3 DNA reads as TGTGCCCCATCCGGGAGACAGCCCCAGCATTTT. Protein product: CAPSGRQPQHF.

The rearrangement uses TRBV10-1 and TRBJ1-3, with D hard to call. Looked up from germline, CDR1 is WNHNN and CDR2 is SYGVQD (reference sequence). This CDR3 region has 13 residues. V shed 4 bases and J shed 0 bases, with 4 bases lying between them. This CDR3 is CASSGDSGNTIYF. The CDR3 DNA reads as TGCGCCAGCAGTGGCGACTCTGGAAACACCATATATTTT.

About this clone itself: Other DNA sequences from this sample encode an identical CDR3 as well. The chain has TRBV11-2 and TRBJ1-1; D call uncertain. The CDR3 totals 14 residues. Germline loops: CDR1 SGHAT, CDR2 FQNNGV. Trimming took off 1 base at V and 4 bases at J, with 10 bases between the two ends. Here the CDR3 reads CASSLVRGGTEAFF. In nucleotides, the CDR3 is TGTGCCAGCAGCTTAGTTCGGGGAGGCACTGAAGCTTTCTTT.

The chain joins TRBV4-1 to TRBJ1-5; a possible D gene is TRBD1 (6 bases). Germline V CDR1 and CDR2: MGHRA, YSYEKL. Trimming took 2 bases from V and 5 from J, leaving 13 bases between them. The CDR3 has 15 amino acids. CDR3 in DNA: TGCGCCAGCAGCCAACCCGACAGGACTGATCAGCCCCAGCATTTT. Translated, it gives CASSQPDRTDQPQHF.

This chain uses TRBV5-8 with TRBJ2-5; D tentatively reads TRBD1 or TRBD2 (5 bases each). CDR1 and CDR2 (germline): SGHTS, YDEGEE. Trimming took off 3 bases at V and 3 bases at J, with 15 bases between the two ends. The CDR3 has 15 amino acids. For the CDR3, the DNA is TGTGCCAGCAGCTCTGGGACGTCCCGAGAAGAGACCCAGTACTTC. Translation: CASSSGTSREETQYF.

The genes are TRBV10-1 and TRBJ2-5; TRBD1 agrees at 9 bases. V was clipped by 8 bases and J by 5 bases; unmatched bases: 9. CDR1 WNHNN and CDR2 SYGVQD come from the germline V gene (reference sequence). The CDR3 is 14 amino acids. The CDR3: CASSNTGGSETQYF. Written as DNA, the CDR3 is TGCGCCAGCTCAAACACAGGGGGCTCGGAGACCCAGTACTTC.

This clone appeared a single time. The chain is built from TRBV6-1 and TRBJ2-7; D gene ambiguous. CDR1 is MNHNS, CDR2 SASEGT, per germline. The CDR3 is 12 amino acids. Trimming pared 4 bases from V and 4 bases from J, leaving 8 bases between. This CDR3 is CASSALGYEQYF. The CDR3 DNA reads as TGTGCCAGCAGTGCCCTGGGGTACGAGCAGTACTTC.

In nucleotides, the CDR3 is TGTGCCAGCAGCTTCGGAGATCAAGAGACCCAGTACTTC. Protein product: CASSFGDQETQYF. The rearrangement uses TRBV7-2 and TRBJ2-5; D is uncertain. The CDR3 consists of 13 residues. V was shortened by 3 bases and J by 2 bases, with 7 bases between the two germline ends. Germline loops: CDR1 SGHTA, CDR2 FQGNSA.

The chain joins TRBV7-3 to TRBJ2-2; D is unresolved. V was trimmed by 5 bases and J by 3 bases, leaving 7 bases between them. The V gene's germline CDR1 is SGHTA and CDR2 FQGTGA. The CDR3 is made up of 13 amino acids. CDR3 in amino acids: CASSAGHTGELFF. The DNA for the CDR3 is TGTGCCAGCAGCGCAGGACACACCGGGGAGCTGTTTTTT.

The chain is built from TRBV12-2 and TRBJ2-3; the table gives TRBD2 as D, unverified against the DNA. TRBV12-2 constitutes a pseudogene. The CDR3 runs 16 residues. For the CDR3, the DNA is TGTGCAAGTCGCGCGGGACTAGCGGGCCTAACAGATACGCAGTATTTT. Translation: CASRAGLAGLTDTQYF.

This clone appeared a single time. The chain employs TRBV7-6 and TRBJ2-2; no firm D call. Deletions cut 0 bases from V and 7 bases from J, with 6 bases between. This CDR3 is 13 amino acids long. CDR1 is SGHVS and CDR2 is FNYEAQ in the germline V gene. The CDR3 DNA reads as TGTGCCAGCAGCTTAGCTAATGGCGGGGAGCTGTTTTTT. Translation: CASSLANGGELFF.

J is TRBJ2-1 and V is TRBV20-1; TRBD2 might be the D (5 bases). V lost 1 base to trimming and J lost 10 bases, with 8 bases between them. The CDR3 consists of 11 residues. In germline, CDR1 is DFQATT, CDR2 SNEGSKA (reference sequence). The CDR3 is CSARVGEEQFF. DNA for the CDR3: TGCAGTGCTAGAGTCGGGGAAGAGCAGTTCTTC.

Note on this clone: Additional DNA sequences in this sample encode the identical CDR3. The rearrangement joins TRBV6-6 to TRBJ2-7; 7 bases are a match to TRBD2. V gave up 5 bases and J gave up 2 bases; unmatched junction bases: 0. CDR3 length: 12 residues. The germline V gene encodes CDR1 MNHNY and CDR2 SVGAGI (reference sequence). The CDR3 sequence: CASSSGAYEQYF. In DNA, the CDR3 is TGTGCCAGCAGTAGCGGGGCCTACGAGCAGTACTTC.

The chain carries TRBV4-1 and TRBJ1-5; TRBD1 agrees at 8 bases. V was pared by 0 bases and J by 8 bases, with 6 bases of the junction left unmatched. The CDR3 is 15 residues long. Looked up from germline, CDR1 is MGHRA and CDR2 is YSYEKL. CDR3 protein: CASSQEIGQGKPQHF. DNA for the CDR3: TGCGCCAGCAGCCAAGAAATTGGACAGGGCAAGCCCCAGCATTTT.

Of note for this clone: Different DNA sequences within this sample yield the same CDR3. The chain combines TRBV30 with TRBJ1-5; no clear D gene. Trimming shortened V by 2 bases and J by 2 bases, and 4 bases separated the two germline ends. This CDR3 has 12 amino acids. Germline CDR1 is GTSNPN and CDR2 is SVGIG (reference sequence). The CDR3 region has the DNA TGTGCCTGGAGTCGGGGCAATCAGCCCCAGCATTTT. Translated, it gives CAWSRGNQPQHF.